The rows below give T cell receptor beta chains drawn from one sample of a study of T cells in Graves' hyperthyroidism and ophthalmopathy. Each CDR3 protein is one row after TCRdb ran MiXCR on the multiplex PCR reads. The table records about 290,000 distinct CDR3 sequences, approximately 15% of them present only once. Material for sequencing was blood. The receptors derive from a woman aged 40 to 49 with Graves' hyperthyroidism. Each CDR3 is given with its conserved first and last residue. A D gene is named only where the DNA matches it firmly. Size values are once, few and many counts, or a class for expanded clones, and some rows have none.

j_call	v_call	cdr3_length	clone_size	d_call	cdr3_nt	cdr3_aa
TRBJ2-1	TRBV25-1	13	-	TRBD1	TGTGCCAGCCTCGGGACAGGCCCAAGGGAGCAGTTCTTC	CASLGTGPREQFF
TRBJ1-1	TRBV7-9	14	-	TRBD1	TGTGTCAGCCAACGGGACAGAAATCTTCCTGAAGCTTTCTTT	CVSQRDRNLPEAFF
TRBJ1-4	TRBV12-3/TRBV12-4	14	-	-	TGTGCCAGCAGCCCCGGCGGCATATATGAAAAACTGTTTTTT	CASSPGGIYEKLFF
TRBJ1-1	TRBV27	16	many	TRBD1	TGTGCCAGCAGAGGCTGGGAGGGCAGGGGGGACACTGAAGCTTTCTTT	CASRGWEGRGDTEAFF
TRBJ1-5	TRBV6-6	13	many	-	TGTGCCAGCAGTTACTCCGGGGTTGGAGCCCAGCATTTT	CASSYSGVGAQHF
TRBJ2-5	TRBV3-1	14	many	-	TGTGCCAGCAGCCAAACGACAGGCCCTCAGACCCAGTACTTC	CASSQTTGPQTQYF
TRBJ1-2	TRBV12-3/TRBV12-4	17	many	-	TGTGCCAGCAGTTTTGTTGACCTTACCAGAGCTAACTATGGCTACACCTTC	CASSFVDLTRANYGYTF
TRBJ2-5	TRBV12-3/TRBV12-4	16	once	TRBD1	TGTGCCAGCAGCCAACCGGGACAGGCCCCTGAAGGGACCCAGTACTTC	CASSQPGQAPEGTQYF
TRBJ1-4	TRBV28	14	few	-	TGTGCCAGCAGCCCCGGGACCGAGAATGAAAAACTGTTTTTT	CASSPGTENEKLFF
TRBJ1-5	TRBV19	15	many	TRBD1	TGTGCCAGTAGGATGCTCGAGGGGGCTCGTCAGCCCCAGCATTTT	CASRMLEGARQPQHF
TRBJ1-3	TRBV28	16	few	-	TGTGCCAGCACTCCCGCGTCGAGGACGACTGGAAACACCATATATTTT	CASTPASRTTGNTIYF
TRBJ1-2	TRBV7-9	15	many	TRBD1	TGTGCCAGCAGCTTACCGGACAGGGGGTTTGTTGGCTACACCTTC	CASSLPDRGFVGYTF
TRBJ2-1	TRBV3-1	12	many	-	TGTGCCAGCAGCCAGGCCAGAAATGAGCAGTTCTTC	CASSQARNEQFF
TRBJ1-4	TRBV4-1	12	few	-	TGCGCCAGCAGCCAGCCAGCCGAAAAACTGTTTTTT	CASSQPAEKLFF
TRBJ1-2	TRBV12-3/TRBV12-4	12	many	-	TGTGCCAGCAGTTTAGCCGGGAACGGCTACACCTTC	CASSLAGNGYTF
TRBJ2-1	TRBV5-1	15	-	-	TGCGCCAGCAGCTTGAGCCGGGAGCCTTTGGATGAGCAGTTCTTC	CASSLSREPLDEQFF
TRBJ2-3	TRBV7-6	16	many	-	TGTGCCAGCAGCTTAGGGGCGGCGACTTACACAGATACGCAGTATTTT	CASSLGAATYTDTQYF
TRBJ2-5	TRBV5-1	14	few	TRBD2	TGCGCCAGCAGGGCGACCGGCGGGAGGGAGACCCAGTACTTC	CASRATGGRETQYF
TRBJ2-1	TRBV6-1	14	many	-	TGTGCCAGCAGTGCGCAGGGGAGTTACAATGAGCAGTTCTTC	CASSAQGSYNEQFF
TRBJ2-1	TRBV7-8	15	many	TRBD2	TGTGCCAGCAAGCAAGGGACTAGCGGGTACAATGAGCAGTTCTTC	CASKQGTSGYNEQFF
TRBJ2-1	TRBV7-2	16	many	TRBD2	TGTGCCAGCAGCCAACCGCGGGCTAGCGGGCGAAATGAGCAGTTCTTC	CASSQPRASGRNEQFF
TRBJ1-4	TRBV6-1	13	few	TRBD1	TGTGCCAGCAGCCTCAGCAGGGGGGGGGAACTGTTTTTT	CASSLSRGGELFF
TRBJ2-3	TRBV24-1	15	many	TRBD2	TGTGCCACCAGTGCCATTAGCGGGACAACAGATACGCAGTATTTT	CATSAISGTTDTQYF
TRBJ1-1	TRBV19	13	many	-	TGTGCCAGTAGTATAGATCGGGGCACTGAAGCTTTCTTT	CASSIDRGTEAFF
TRBJ2-5	TRBV28	15	many	-	TGTGCCAGCACCGACCCCTTTAGCGGCCAAGAGACCCAGTACTTC	CASTDPFSGQETQYF
TRBJ2-4	TRBV20-1	11	few	-	TGCAGTGCGGGGGCCTCTAACATTCAGTACTTC	CSAGASNIQYF